A single sample gave rise to the 15 T cell receptor beta chains below, sequenced in a study of blood T cells in healthy people across ages. A second PCR of about 7 to 12 cycles used a sample-barcoded 5' primer and a J-beta primer mix. TCRdb re-called the 5' RACE reads through MiXCR, storing one row per CDR3 protein. The table includes approximately 1.5 million distinct CDR3 sequences, about 32% detected once. Sequencing was carried out using blood. All receptors come from a woman younger than 45 in good health.

This chain connects TRBV9 to TRBJ2-1, with D possibly called TRBD1 or TRBD2 (6 bases each). The V gene lost 4 bases and the J gene lost 2 bases, with 19 bases spanning the gap. This CDR3 comprises 17 residues. Germline V gene sequence: CDR1 SGDLS, CDR2 YYNGEE. As DNA, the CDR3 is TGTGCCAGCAGCCCCGTCGGGGGACCAGGGGCCTACAATGAGCAGTTCTTC. Translation: CASSPVGGPGAYNEQFF.

This clonotype was detected many times. The gene calls are TRBV3-1 and TRBJ2-1; weak D call: TRBD2 (6 bases). Germline CDR1 is LGHDT and CDR2 is YNNKEL (reference sequence). The ends were cut back, 3 bases at V and 5 bases at J, with 11 bases in the middle. The length of the CDR3 is 14 residues. The DNA for the CDR3 is TGTGCCAGCAGCCATGGACTACCCAACAATGAGCAGTTCTTC. It specifies CASSHGLPNNEQFF.

The chain joins TRBV10-3 to TRBJ2-5, with a possible D match to TRBD1 (6 bases). The germline V and J ends were trimmed by 10 bases and 1 base, with 25 bases remaining between them. Germline values: CDR1 ENHRY, CDR2 SYGVKD. This CDR3 has 17 residues. The CDR3: CASSQDLGAGPQETQYF. The CDR3 DNA is TGTGCCAGCAGCCAAGATCTGGGGGCAGGGCCCCAAGAGACCCAGTACTTC.

This clonotype was picked up a small number of times. CDR3 region: CASSQASQGMDEQYF. For the CDR3, the DNA is TGCGCCAGCAGCCAAGCCTCACAGGGGATGGACGAGCAGTACTTC. The chain uses TRBV4-1 and TRBJ2-7, with 7 bases identical to TRBD1. After removal of 1 base from V and 5 bases from J, the junction contained 8 bases not matched to a gene. The CDR3 has 15 amino acids. Germline values: CDR1 MGHRA, CDR2 YSYEKL.

The rearrangement links TRBV5-1 to TRBJ2-6; a possible D gene is TRBD1 (6 bases). Per germline, CDR1 SGHRS and CDR2 YFSETQ. The CDR3 extends over 16 amino acids. Deletions cut 4 bases from V and 4 bases from J, with 15 bases between. The CDR3 protein is CASSGGTEAGANVLTF. In nucleotides, the CDR3 is TGCGCCAGCAGCGGGGGCACGGAAGCAGGGGCCAACGTCCTGACTTTC.

This clonotype appeared many times. V usage is TRBV7-9 and J usage is TRBJ1-2, with D possibly TRBD1 on 6 matching bases. The CDR3 spans 13 residues. The V end was cut by 1 base, the J end by 9 bases, with 12 bases between. Looked up from germline, CDR1 is SEHNR and CDR2 is FQNEAQ (reference sequence). CDR3 residues: CASSLEGDKCYTF. Written as DNA, the CDR3 is TGTGCCAGCAGCTTAGAGGGGGACAAGTGCTACACCTTC.

This clonotype showed up just a few times. The chain couples TRBV20-1 to TRBJ2-1; TRBD2 might be the D (9 bases). The CDR3 length is 17 residues. Trimming removed 7 bases at V and 2 bases at J, with 24 bases between. Per the germline V gene, CDR1 is DFQATT and CDR2 is SNEGSKA (reference sequence). The CDR3 DNA follows: TGCAGTGTCGCCGGGACAGGAAGCGGGAGGCCCTACAATGAGCAGTTCTTC. Encoded protein: CSVAGTGSGRPYNEQFF.

This clonotype was seen only once. The chain couples TRBV5-1 to TRBJ2-2; perhaps D is TRBD1 or TRBD2 (5 bases each). V lost 4 bases and J lost 4, with 14 bases in between. CDR1 and CDR2 (germline): SGHRS, YFSETQ. The CDR3 is made up of 15 amino acids. CDR3 sequence reads: CASSLGTAGTGELFF. The CDR3 nucleotides are TGCGCCAGCAGCCTCGGGACCGCGGGCACCGGGGAGCTGTTTTTT.

V gene TRBV10-3 combines with J gene TRBJ2-3; 12 bases match TRBD2. CDR1 and CDR2 from the germline V gene are ENHRY and SYGVKD. This CDR3 spans 16 amino acids. The J segment lost 3 bases and the V segment lost 11 bases, leaving 12 bases of the junction unmatched. CDR3 protein: CALGASGGASTDTQYF. CDR3 sequence (DNA): TGTGCCTTAGGGGCTAGCGGGGGGGCGTCTACAGATACGCAGTATTTT.

As concerns this clonotype: A much bigger clone sits one base away, suggesting this may be a read error. The CDR3 protein is CASSVGTEVAYEQYF. The CDR3 nucleotides are TGTGCCAGCAGCGTCGGTACGGAGGTCGCCTACGAGCAGTACTTC. J is TRBJ2-7 and V is TRBV9, with D perhaps matching TRBD2 (5 bases). Germline CDR1 is SGDLS and CDR2 is YYNGEE. V gave up 2 bases and J gave up 2 bases, with 14 bases separating them. CDR3 length equals 15 residues. Supplemented by reference TRBV9 and TRBJ2-7, the full variable domain reads DSGVTQTPKHLITATGQRVTLRCSPRSGDLSVYWYQQSLDQGLQFLIQYYNGEERAKGNILERFSAQQFPDLHSELNLSSLELGDSALYFCASSVGTEVAYEQYFGPGTRLTVT.

This clonotype turned up a few times. The chain combines TRBV7-2 with TRBJ2-1, with D hard to call. The V end was cut by 2 bases, the J end by 5 bases, with 19 bases between. The germline CDR1 and CDR2 sequences are SGHTA and FQGNSA. The CDR3 covers 17 residues. CDR3 in amino acids: CASSLFEWVFTDNEQFF. The CDR3 DNA is TGTGCCAGCAGCTTATTCGAGTGGGTCTTCACGGACAATGAGCAGTTCTTC.

This clonotype was observed a few times. This rearrangement joins TRBV6-1 to TRBJ2-7; D unclear. Germline CDR1 and CDR2: MNHNS and SASEGT. CDR3 size: 14 residues. The V end was cut by 3 bases, the J end by 3 bases, with 12 bases between. CDR3 protein: CASSDGSRLYEQYF. CDR3 coding DNA: TGTGCCAGCAGTGACGGAAGCCGGCTCTACGAGCAGTACTTC.

Only one count was recorded for this clonotype. This chain connects TRBV12-3 or TRBV12-4 to TRBJ2-1; 7 bases are a match to TRBD1. This CDR3 spans 15 amino acids. The V gene end was trimmed by 6 bases and the J gene end by 6 bases; junction bases not matched to a gene: 11. Written as DNA, the CDR3 is TGTGCCAGCAGCCGACTGACAGGGTATGGCAATGAGCAGTTCTTC. Protein product: CASSRLTGYGNEQFF.

The chain has TRBV27 and TRBJ2-4; TRBD2 matches 11 bases. The germline V gene encodes CDR1 MNHEY and CDR2 SMNVEV (reference sequence). CDR3 size: 15 residues. With 3 bases clipped from V and 13 bases from J, the junction kept 11 bases outside the gene matches. The CDR3 protein is CASSFTRTSGSGQYF. CDR3 bases: TGTGCCAGCAGTTTCACTCGGACTAGCGGGTCCGGGCAGTACTTC.

This sequence joins TRBV21-1 and TRBJ1-5. TRBV21-1 counts as a pseudogene. This CDR3 region has 12 residues. The CDR3 DNA is TGTGCCAGCAGCACAGCCGAGCAGCCCCAGCATTTT. Translating gives CASSTAEQPQHF.